These 17 T cell receptor beta chains originate from one sample sequenced in a study of identical twins (dated by TCRdb to about 2016). Receptor libraries were prepared by 5' RACE. Sequencing relied on an Illumina HiSeq 2000. TCRdb ran its own pipeline on the public reads, namely fastp trimming at Q25 and MiXCR clone calling, and kept in-frame beta chains. Each record represents a unique CDR3 protein, reported with the most common genes and DNA among its rows. The sample records about 530,000 distinct CDR3 sequences, about 22% of which are singletons. The ten largest clones add up to 0.4% to 0.6% of the sample. This sample was also put to use in a study of yellow fever vaccine responses in identical twins.

The material sequenced was CD4+ T cells sorted from blood. These receptors were taken from a woman younger than 35 in good health.

This clonotype was detected only a few times. This chain connects TRBV6-1 to TRBJ2-4; 9 bases map to TRBD2. This CDR3 is built from 16 residues. The V segment lost 6 bases and the J segment 9 bases; nucleotides outside the gene matches: 15. CDR1 MNHNS and CDR2 SASEGT come from the germline V gene. CDR3 region: CASSHPLARGGGIQYF. The DNA of the CDR3 is TGTGCCAGCAGCCACCCTCTTGCGCGGGGGGGAGGCATTCAGTACTTC.

The chain recombines TRBV7-9 with TRBJ1-2, with D possibly matching TRBD1 (6 bases). V dropped 7 bases and J dropped 2 bases, with 14 bases sitting between them. CDR3 length: 14 residues. Germline V gene sequence: CDR1 SEHNR, CDR2 FQNEAQ (reference sequence). The CDR3 region has the DNA TGTGCCAGCACCCCGACAGGTCTAAACTATGGCTACACCTTC. It translates to CASTPTGLNYGYTF.

The chain uses TRBV20-1 and TRBJ2-3; maybe TRBD1 (5 bases). Germline CDR1 DFQATT, CDR2 SNEGSKA (reference sequence). CDR3 length: 14 residues. The germline V and J ends were trimmed by 0 bases and 6 bases, with 13 bases remaining between them. The CDR3 here is CSARDQGYGDTQYF. Here the CDR3 DNA reads TGCAGTGCTAGAGATCAGGGCTATGGGGATACGCAGTATTTT.

This clonotype was detected many times. This chain joins TRBV5-1 and TRBJ1-2; 7 bases are shared with TRBD1. The V gene's germline CDR1 is SGHRS and CDR2 YFSETQ. The CDR3 is 15 amino acids. Losses at the gene ends were 2 bases for V and 6 bases for J; bases not matched to a gene: 10. For the CDR3, the DNA is TGCGCCAGCAGCTTCCCCGACAGGGCGATGGATGGCTACACCTTC. Its translation is CASSFPDRAMDGYTF.

The rearrangement links TRBV25-1 to TRBJ2-5; 8 bases are shared with TRBD2. Trimming removed 6 bases from V and 7 bases from J; junction bases left unmatched: 22. This CDR3 region has 18 residues. Looked up from germline, CDR1 is MGHDK and CDR2 is SYGVNS. The CDR3 reads CASSPTAVLAEPEGTQYF. CDR3 sequence (DNA): TGTGCCAGCAGCCCTACGGCGGTACTAGCGGAGCCCGAGGGGACCCAGTACTTC.

This clonotype was seen a handful of times. V and J are TRBV4-1 and TRBJ2-3; 12 bases align to TRBD2. Germline CDR1 and CDR2: MGHRA and YSYEKL. The length of the CDR3 is 18 residues. V was clipped by 4 bases and J by 7 bases; unmatched bases: 15. Here the CDR3 reads CASSPEGGGLAGRYTQYF. The CDR3 DNA reads TGCGCCAGCAGCCCCGAAGGTGGGGGACTAGCGGGCCGTTATACGCAGTATTTT.

This clonotype has a handful of counts. This chain connects TRBV20-1 to TRBJ2-2; perhaps D is TRBD1 or TRBD2 (7 bases each). The germline gives CDR1 DFQATT, CDR2 SNEGSKA (reference sequence). The CDR3 length is 15 residues. V was cut by 3 bases and J by 0 bases, with 11 bases left in between. CDR3 DNA: TGCAGTGCTAGGGGAGGGACAGCGAACACCGGGGAGCTGTTTTTT. The encoded protein is CSARGGTANTGELFF.

The chain employs TRBV24-1 and TRBJ2-2; D remains ambiguous. This CDR3 has 14 residues. CDR1 KGHDR and CDR2 SFDVKD come from the germline V gene. V was clipped by 1 base and J by 4 bases, with 6 bases between them. CDR3 in amino acids: CATSDFGSTGELFF. Here the CDR3 DNA reads TGTGCCACCAGTGATTTCGGAAGCACCGGGGAGCTGTTTTTT.

The chain is built from TRBV7-7 and TRBJ2-1, with D hard to call. Germline V gene lookup returns CDR1 SSHAT and CDR2 FNYEAQ (reference sequence). V was pared by 8 bases and J by 2 bases, with 16 bases between. CDR3 length: 15 amino acids. CDR3 coding DNA: TGTGCCAGCTCAGATAATATGGGTACCTACAATGAGCAGTTCTTC. Amino acid sequence: CASSDNMGTYNEQFF.

The genes are TRBV20-1 and TRBJ2-2, with 10 bases lining up with TRBD2. J was trimmed by 3 bases and V by 6 bases; bases with no gene match: 4. CDR1 is DFQATT, CDR2 SNEGSKA, per germline (reference sequence). The CDR3 consists of 14 residues. The CDR3 region is CSASLAGYTGELFF. In DNA, the CDR3 is TGCAGTGCATCACTAGCGGGGTACACCGGGGAGCTGTTTTTT.

The rearrangement links TRBV5-1 to TRBJ2-7; no reliable D call. CDR1 is SGHRS, CDR2 YFSETQ, per germline. The V gene lost 2 bases and the J gene lost 4 bases, with 10 bases spanning the gap. The CDR3 length is 13 residues. The CDR3 nucleotides read TGCGCCAGCAGCTTTGGCCCCGGTTACGAGCAGTACGTC. Translation: CASSFGPGYEQYV.

The J gene is TRBJ2-1, the V gene TRBV5-1; 9 bases agree with TRBD1. The V gene end was trimmed by 4 bases and the J gene end by 1 base; junction bases not matched to a gene: 6. CDR3 length: 16 amino acids. Germline V gene data show CDR1 as SGHRS and CDR2 as YFSETQ. The CDR3: CASSQRGTGSYNEQFF. DNA of the CDR3: TGCGCCAGCAGCCAACGAGGGACAGGGTCCTACAATGAGCAGTTCTTC.

The V call is TRBV6-2 or TRBV6-3, the J call TRBJ2-5, with 9 bases aligning to TRBD2. Trimming took 0 bases from V and 5 from J; bases not matched to a gene: 7. The CDR3 runs 16 residues. The germline gives CDR1 MNHEY, CDR2 SVGEGT. CDR3 in amino acids: CASSYSTAGGRETQYF. CDR3 in DNA: TGTGCCAGCAGTTACTCCACAGCGGGGGGTAGGGAGACCCAGTACTTC.

The sample holds many counts of this clonotype. The chain joins TRBV5-1 to TRBJ2-6; 12 bases match TRBD2. The J segment lost 0 bases and the V segment lost 0 bases, leaving 4 bases of the junction unmatched. The CDR3 sequence is 19 residues long. Per the germline V gene, CDR1 is SGHRS and CDR2 is YFSETQ. CDR3 region: CASSLEGLAGLSGANVLTF. As DNA, the CDR3 is TGCGCCAGCAGCTTGGAGGGACTAGCGGGCCTCTCTGGGGCCAACGTCCTGACTTTC.

CDR3 sequence (DNA): TGTGCCAGCAGCTCCCGGGCTTACGTGGAAGCTTTCTTT. Its translation is CASSSRAYVEAFF. This chain links TRBV7-2 with TRBJ1-1, with D hard to call. Germline CDR1 SGHTA, CDR2 FQGNSA. The CDR3 has 13 amino acids. V shed 4 bases and J shed 8 bases, with 14 bases lying between them.

CDR3 protein: CSAGTVETQYF. The CDR3 DNA sequence: TGCAGTGCTGGGACGGTCGAGACCCAGTACTTC. The chain combines TRBV20-1 with TRBJ2-5; D is perhaps TRBD1 or TRBD2 (5 bases each). Germline lookup yields CDR1 DFQATT and CDR2 SNEGSKA (reference sequence). V lost 5 bases and J lost 5, with 9 bases in between. This CDR3 is built from 11 residues.

This clonotype was found a few times. This rearrangement joins TRBV28 to TRBJ2-7; possibly TRBD1 or TRBD2 for D (6 bases each). CDR3 length: 15 residues. Germline V lookup: CDR1 MDHEN, CDR2 SYDVKM. V was trimmed by 3 bases and J by 1 base, leaving 13 bases between them. The CDR3: CASSFIQGGSYEQYF. The CDR3 DNA is TGTGCCAGCAGTTTTATTCAAGGGGGGTCCTACGAGCAGTACTTC. The variable domain in full, completed from reference TRBV28 and TRBJ2-7, reads DVKVTQSSRYLVKRTGEKVFLECVQDMDHENMFWYRQDPGLGLRLIYFSYDVKMKEKGDIPEGYSVSREKKERFSLILESASTNQTSMYLCASSFIQGGSYEQYFGPGTRLTVT.